This TCR beta chain stems from a study of vaccination and CD4 T cells after COVID-19. For the study at large: A median of approximately 72 days (range 14 to 241) separated dose two from the taking of post-vaccine samples.

Study results and caveats: Vaccine-specific clones in convalescent patients were spike mono-reactive in 304 of 307 cases.

Sequencing of cultured CD4+ T cell DNA used the Oncomine TCR Beta short-read assay. TCRdb passed the PCR reads through MiXCR, listing each CDR3 protein once. The sample shows more than 9,000 distinct CDR3 sequences, around 60% of them seen only once. Points on this clonotype: Its antigen is currently unknown.

Treatment meaning: roughly 11-day PBMC culture with coronavirus spike peptide pools or control peptides (ViraFEST assay). The CDR3 contains 15 residues. The V and J ends lost 4 bases and 7 bases respectively, with 14 bases between them. Germline CDR1 KGHSH, CDR2 LQKENI. The gene calls are TRBV18 and TRBJ1-6; D ambiguous. The clonotype comes from a human donor who had recovered from COVID-19. Sequencing used CD4+ T cells from blood, cultured in vitro. The CDR3 is CASSLDRTGNSPLHF. The CDR3, as DNA: TGTGCCAGCTCACTTGACCGGACGGGAAATTCACCCCTCCACTTT. Complete variable domain (other parts from reference TRBV18 and TRBJ1-6): NAGVMQNPRHLVRRRGQEARLRCSPMKGHSHVYWYRQLPEEGLKFMVYLQKENIIDESGMPKERFSAEFPKEGPSILRIQQVVRGDSAAYFCASSLDRTGNSPLHFGNGTRLTVT.